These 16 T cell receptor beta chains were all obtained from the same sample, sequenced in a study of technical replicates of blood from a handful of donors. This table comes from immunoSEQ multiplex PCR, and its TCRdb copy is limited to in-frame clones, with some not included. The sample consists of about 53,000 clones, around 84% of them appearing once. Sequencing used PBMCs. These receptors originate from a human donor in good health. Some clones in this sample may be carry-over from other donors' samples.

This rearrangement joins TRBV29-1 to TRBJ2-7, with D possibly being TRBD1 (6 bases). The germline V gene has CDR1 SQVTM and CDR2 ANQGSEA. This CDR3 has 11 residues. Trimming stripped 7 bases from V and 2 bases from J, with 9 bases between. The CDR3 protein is CSAAGAYEQYF. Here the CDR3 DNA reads TGCAGCGCCGCAGGGGCCTACGAGCAGTACTTC.

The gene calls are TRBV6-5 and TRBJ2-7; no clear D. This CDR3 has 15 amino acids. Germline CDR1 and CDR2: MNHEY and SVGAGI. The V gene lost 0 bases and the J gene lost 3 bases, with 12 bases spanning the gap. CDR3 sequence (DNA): TGTGCCAGCAGTTACTCGAAACGGGTCCTCTACGAGCAGTACTTC. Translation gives CASSYSKRVLYEQYF.

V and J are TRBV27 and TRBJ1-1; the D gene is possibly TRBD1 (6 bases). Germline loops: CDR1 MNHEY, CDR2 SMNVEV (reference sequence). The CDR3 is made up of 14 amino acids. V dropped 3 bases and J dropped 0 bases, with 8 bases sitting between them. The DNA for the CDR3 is TGTGCCAGCAGTTTGCAGGGGCTGAACACTGAAGCTTTCTTT. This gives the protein CASSLQGLNTEAFF.

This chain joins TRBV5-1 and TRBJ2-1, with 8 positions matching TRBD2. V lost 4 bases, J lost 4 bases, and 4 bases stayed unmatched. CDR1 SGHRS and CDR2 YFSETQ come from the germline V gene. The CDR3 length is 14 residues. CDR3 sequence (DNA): TGCGCCAGCAGCGTCAGCGGGGGTTACAATGAGCAGTTCTTC. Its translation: CASSVSGGYNEQFF.

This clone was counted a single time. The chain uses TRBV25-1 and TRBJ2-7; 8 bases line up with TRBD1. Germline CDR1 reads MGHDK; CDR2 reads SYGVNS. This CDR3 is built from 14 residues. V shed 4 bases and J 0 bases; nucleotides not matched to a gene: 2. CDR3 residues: CASSGTGGSYEQYF. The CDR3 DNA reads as TGTGCCAGCAGTGGCACAGGGGGCTCCTACGAGCAGTACTTC.

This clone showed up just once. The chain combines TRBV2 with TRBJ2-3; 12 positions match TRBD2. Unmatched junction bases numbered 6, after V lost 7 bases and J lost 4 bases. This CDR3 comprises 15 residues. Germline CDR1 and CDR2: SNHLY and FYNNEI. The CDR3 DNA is TGTGCCAGCACAACTAGCGGGAGGATGGCAGATACGCAGTATTTT. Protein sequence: CASTTSGRMADTQYF.

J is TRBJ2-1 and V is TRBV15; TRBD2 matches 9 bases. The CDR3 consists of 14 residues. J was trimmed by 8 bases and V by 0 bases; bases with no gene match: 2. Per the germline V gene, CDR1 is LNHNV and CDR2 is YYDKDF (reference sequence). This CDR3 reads CATSRDRTSDEQFF. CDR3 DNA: TGTGCCACCAGCAGAGATCGGACTAGCGATGAGCAGTTCTTC.

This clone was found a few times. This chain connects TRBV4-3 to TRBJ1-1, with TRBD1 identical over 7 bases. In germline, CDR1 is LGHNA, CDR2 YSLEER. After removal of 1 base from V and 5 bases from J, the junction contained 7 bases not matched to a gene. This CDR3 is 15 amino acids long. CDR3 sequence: CASSQGFTGDTEAFF. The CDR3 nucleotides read TGCGCCAGCAGCCAAGGATTTACAGGGGATACTGAAGCTTTCTTT.

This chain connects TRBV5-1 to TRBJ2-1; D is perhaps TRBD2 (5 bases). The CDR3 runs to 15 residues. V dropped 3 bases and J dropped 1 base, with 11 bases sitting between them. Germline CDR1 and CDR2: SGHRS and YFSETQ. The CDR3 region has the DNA TGCGCCAGCAGCTCGAGGACGGGATCCTACAATGAGCAGTTCTTC. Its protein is CASSSRTGSYNEQFF.

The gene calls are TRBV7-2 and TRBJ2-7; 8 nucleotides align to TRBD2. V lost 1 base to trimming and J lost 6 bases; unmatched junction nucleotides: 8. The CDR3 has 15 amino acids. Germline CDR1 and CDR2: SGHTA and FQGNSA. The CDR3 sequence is CASSLDERETSEQYF. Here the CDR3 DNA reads TGTGCCAGCAGCTTAGATGAGCGGGAGACTTCCGAGCAGTACTTC.

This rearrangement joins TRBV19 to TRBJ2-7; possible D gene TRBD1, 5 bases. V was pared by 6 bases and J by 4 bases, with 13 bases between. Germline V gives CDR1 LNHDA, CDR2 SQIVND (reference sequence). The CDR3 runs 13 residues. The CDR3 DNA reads TGTGCCAGTAGCCCTCAGGGTTCATACGAGCAGTACTTC. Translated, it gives CASSPQGSYEQYF.

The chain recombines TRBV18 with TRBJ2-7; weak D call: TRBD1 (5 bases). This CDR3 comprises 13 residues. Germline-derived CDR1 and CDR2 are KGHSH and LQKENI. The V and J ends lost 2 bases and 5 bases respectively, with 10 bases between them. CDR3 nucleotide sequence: TGTGCCAGCTCACCAGGGGCGCTAAACGAGCAGTACTTC. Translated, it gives CASSPGALNEQYF.

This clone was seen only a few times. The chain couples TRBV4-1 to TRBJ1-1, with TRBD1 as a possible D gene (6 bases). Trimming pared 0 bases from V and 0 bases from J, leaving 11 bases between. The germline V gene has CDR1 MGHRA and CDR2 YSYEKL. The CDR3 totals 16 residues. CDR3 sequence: CASSQDQDRLNTEAFF. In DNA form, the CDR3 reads TGCGCCAGCAGCCAAGACCAGGACAGACTGAACACTGAAGCTTTCTTT.

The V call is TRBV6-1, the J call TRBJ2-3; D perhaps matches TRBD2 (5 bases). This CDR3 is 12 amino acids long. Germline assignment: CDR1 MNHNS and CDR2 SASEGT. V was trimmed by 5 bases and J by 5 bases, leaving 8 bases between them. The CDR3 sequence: CASSRGGDTQYF. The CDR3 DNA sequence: TGTGCCAGCAGTCGAGGAGGAGATACGCAGTATTTT.

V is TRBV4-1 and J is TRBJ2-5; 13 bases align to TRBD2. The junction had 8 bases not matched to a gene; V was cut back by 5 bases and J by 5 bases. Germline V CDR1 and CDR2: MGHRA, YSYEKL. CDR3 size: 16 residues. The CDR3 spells CASSAMTSGGMETQYF. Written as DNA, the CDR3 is TGCGCCAGCAGCGCCATGACTAGCGGGGGGATGGAGACCCAGTACTTC.

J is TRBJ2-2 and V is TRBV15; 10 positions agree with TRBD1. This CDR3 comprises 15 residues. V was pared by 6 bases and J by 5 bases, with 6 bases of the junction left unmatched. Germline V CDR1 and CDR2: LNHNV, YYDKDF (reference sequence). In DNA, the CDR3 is TGTGCCACCAGAAGCGACAGGGGGCGAACCGGGGAGCTGTTTTTT. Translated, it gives CATRSDRGRTGELFF.